These T cell receptor beta chains were read from a single sample in a study of blood T cell repertoires in COVID-19. Profiled with immunoSEQ multiplex PCR; TCRdb holds only in-frame clones, not every one. The sample contains some 85,000 clones, 75% to 90% of which appear only once. The sequencing sample was made of peripheral blood. These receptors came from a woman of 80 years or more with acute or convalescent COVID-19. CDR3s include the opening cysteine and the closing phenylalanine or tryptophan. D genes are given only for firm matches. The size of a clone is reported for some rows only, either as once, few or many, or as a class for expanded clones.

CAIGWDSEAHSNQPQHF,TGTGCCATCGGATGGGACAGCGAGGCACATAGCAATCAGCCCCAGCATTTT,TRBV10-3,-,TRBD1,TRBJ1-5
CASSVAGGASAHSYEQYF,TGTGCCAGCAGCGTAGCGGGGGGGGCTAGCGCCCACTCCTACGAGCAGTACTTC,TRBV9,-,TRBD2,TRBJ2-7
CASAPGQGANTQYF,TGTGCTAGTGCCCCGGGACAGGGGGCTAATACGCAGTATTTT,TRBV12-5,-,TRBD1,TRBJ2-3
CASRPTGAYGYTF,TGTGCCAGCAGACCGACAGGGGCCTATGGCTACACCTTC,TRBV6-5,-,TRBD1,TRBJ1-2
CASSLDKNTEAFF,TGTGCCAGCAGTCTGGACAAGAACACTGAAGCTTTCTTT,TRBV2,-,-,TRBJ1-1
CASSPGRRDTQYF,TGTGCCAGCAGCCCGGGAAGGAGGGATACGCAGTATTTT,TRBV16,-,-,TRBJ2-3
CASSQAGQSTDTQYF,TGTGCCAGCAGCCAAGCGGGACAGTCCACAGATACGCAGTATTTT,TRBV3-1/TRBV3-2,-,TRBD1,TRBJ2-3
CASRDTIGASSPLHF,TGTGCCAGCAGAGACACAATAGGGGCGAGTTCACCCCTCCACTTT,TRBV27,-,-,TRBJ1-6
CASSLTSGAGNTIYF,TGTGCCAGCAGCTTAACGTCAGGGGCTGGAAACACCATATATTTT,TRBV7-8,-,-,TRBJ1-3
CASSESGGNTEAFF,TGCGCCAGCAGTGAGTCGGGGGGTAACACTGAAGCTTTCTTT,TRBV10-2,-,-,TRBJ1-1
CASSPQTGDQPQHF,TGTGCCAGCAGTCCACAGACAGGGGATCAGCCCCAGCATTTT,TRBV2,-,TRBD1,TRBJ1-5
CASSKRGGTDTQYF,TGCGCCAGCAGCAAGCGGGGGGGCACAGATACGCAGTATTTT,TRBV5-1,-,TRBD2,TRBJ2-3
CASSLGGSYNEQFF,TGTGCCAGCAGTTTGGGAGGCTCCTACAATGAGCAGTTCTTC,TRBV28,-,-,TRBJ2-1
CASSSDLGHRPGEQYF,TGTGCCAGCAGTTCCGACCTGGGACACCGCCCAGGAGAGCAGTACTTC,TRBV6-5,-,-,TRBJ2-7
CASSRGASGEKLFF,TGTGCCAGCAGCAGGGGCGCCAGTGGTGAAAAACTGTTTTTT,TRBV5-5,-,-,TRBJ1-4
CASSQGPTYGYTF,TGTGCCAGTAGTCAGGGGCCAACCTATGGCTACACCTTC,TRBV19,-,-,TRBJ1-2
CASSLRQSREETQYF,TGCGCCAGCAGCCTCCGCCAATCGAGGGAAGAGACCCAGTACTTC,TRBV4-1,-,-,TRBJ2-5
CAIGQGHTDTQYF,TGTGCCATAGGACAGGGCCACACAGATACGCAGTATTTT,TRBV6-6,-,TRBD1,TRBJ2-3
CASSFHRDQPQHF,TGTGCCAGCAGTTTCCACAGGGATCAGCCCCAGCATTTT,TRBV6-5,once,-,TRBJ1-5
CASSETPGQGGQPQHF,TGTGCCAGCAGTGAAACCCCGGGACAGGGAGGGCAGCCCCAGCATTTT,TRBV2,-,TRBD1,TRBJ1-5
CASSLRGSGVTEAFF,TGTGCCAGCAGCTTACGGGGCTCGGGGGTCACTGAAGCTTTCTTT,TRBV7-2,-,-,TRBJ1-1
CASSFEVPGTEAFF,TGTGCCAGCAGCTTTGAAGTCCCGGGCACTGAAGCTTTCTTT,TRBV5-8,-,-,TRBJ1-1
CASSWRDYDDQFF,TGCGCCAGCAGCTGGAGGGACTACGACGATCAGTTCTTC,TRBV5-1,few,TRBD2,TRBJ2-1
CASSLRQVWGNEKLFF,TGTGCCAGCAGCTTACGACAGGTTTGGGGGAATGAAAAACTGTTTTTT,TRBV7-9,-,-,TRBJ1-4
CASSPERTAEAFF,TGTGCCAGCAGCCCCGAGCGGACAGCTGAAGCTTTCTTT,TRBV5-6,-,-,TRBJ1-1
CASRPTGSQPQHF,TGTGCCAGCAGACCGACAGGATCTCAGCCCCAGCATTTT,TRBV12-3/TRBV12-4,-,-,TRBJ1-5
CASSLGQGYQPQHF,TGTGCCAGCAGTTTGGGGCAGGGGTATCAGCCCCAGCATTTT,TRBV28,-,-,TRBJ1-5
CASSFRKGVEETQYF,TGTGCCAGCTCCTTCCGGAAGGGGGTCGAAGAGACCCAGTACTTC,TRBV18,-,-,TRBJ2-5
CASSWGLAVSYEQYF,TGTGCCAGCAGTTGGGGACTAGCGGTCTCCTACGAGCAGTACTTC,TRBV6-5,-,TRBD2,TRBJ2-7
CSVRLSRYEQYF,TGCAGCGTCCGACTTAGCCGCTACGAGCAGTACTTC,TRBV29-1,-,-,TRBJ2-7
CASAPTGGSYEQYF,TGTGCCAGCGCGCCGACAGGGGGCTCGTACGAGCAGTACTTC,TRBV5-5,few,TRBD1,TRBJ2-7
CASSSQGYSNQPQHF,TGTGCCAGCAGTTCACAGGGCTATAGCAATCAGCCCCAGCATTTT,TRBV27,-,-,TRBJ1-5
CASNWAGPRKNTEAFF,TGTGCCAGCAACTGGGCGGGGCCTCGTAAGAACACTGAAGCTTTCTTT,TRBV11-2,-,-,TRBJ1-1
CACTKREVDTQYF,TGTGCCTGCACGAAGCGGGAGGTAGATACGCAGTATTTT,TRBV30,-,TRBD2,TRBJ2-3
CSVVSRDRGVYSYNEQFF,TGCAGCGTTGTTAGCCGGGACAGGGGTGTTTACTCCTACAATGAGCAGTTCTTC,TRBV29-1,-,TRBD1,TRBJ2-1
CASSRWGGRETQYF,TGTGCCAGCAGCCGTTGGGGGGGCAGAGAGACCCAGTACTTC,TRBV7-9,few,-,TRBJ2-5
CASRPMTGGTEAFF,TGCGCCAGCAGACCAATGACAGGGGGAACTGAAGCTTTCTTT,TRBV5-1,-,TRBD1,TRBJ1-1
CASSFQGGGETQYF,TGTGCCAGCAGCTTCCAGGGGGGCGGAGAGACCCAGTACTTC,TRBV7-2,-,-,TRBJ2-5
CASSPLGLAGVDEQYF,TGTGCCAGCAGTCCCCTGGGACTAGCGGGAGTCGACGAGCAGTACTTC,TRBV6-2/TRBV6-3,-,TRBD2,TRBJ2-7
CASSPSSGQQFF,TGTGCCAGCTCACCCTCCAGCGGACAGCAGTTCTTC,TRBV18,once,-,TRBJ2-1
CASSTLILAGGGEAQYF,TGTGCCAGCAGTACCTTGATACTAGCGGGAGGAGGAGAGGCCCAGTACTTC,TRBV28,-,TRBD2,TRBJ2-5
CASSFKGQGAIEQYF,TGTGCCAGCAGCTTCAAGGGACAGGGGGCCATCGAGCAGTACTTC,TRBV5-4,-,TRBD1,TRBJ2-7
CASSLSAISGNTIYF,TGTGCCAGCAGTTTATCAGCCATCTCTGGAAACACCATATATTTT,TRBV27,-,-,TRBJ1-3
CASSLVGQNYGYTF,TGCGCCAGCAGCTTGGTGGGCCAGAACTATGGCTACACCTTC,TRBV5-1,-,-,TRBJ1-2
CASSLSGLAGLAGELFF,TGTGCCAGCAGCTTGTCAGGACTAGCGGGGCTCGCCGGGGAGCTGTTTTTT,TRBV5-5,-,TRBD2,TRBJ2-2
CASSFLRVSNYGYTF,TGTGCCAGTAGTTTTTTGAGGGTTTCTAACTATGGCTACACCTTC,TRBV19,once,-,TRBJ1-2
CASRGRLGQETQYF,TGTGCCAGCAGGGGTCGACTAGGTCAAGAGACCCAGTACTTC,TRBV6-4,-,-,TRBJ2-5
CATSIQGGVGGYTF,TGTGCCACCAGTATACAGGGTGGGGTCGGGGGCTACACCTTC,TRBV15,-,-,TRBJ1-2
CASDPGGARHTEAFF,TGTGCCAGCGACCCGGGGGGGGCAAGACACACTGAAGCTTTCTTT,TRBV18,-,-,TRBJ1-1
CASSLGDTSYGYTF,TGCGCCAGCAGCTTGGGGGACACTTCCTATGGCTACACCTTC,TRBV5-1,-,-,TRBJ1-2